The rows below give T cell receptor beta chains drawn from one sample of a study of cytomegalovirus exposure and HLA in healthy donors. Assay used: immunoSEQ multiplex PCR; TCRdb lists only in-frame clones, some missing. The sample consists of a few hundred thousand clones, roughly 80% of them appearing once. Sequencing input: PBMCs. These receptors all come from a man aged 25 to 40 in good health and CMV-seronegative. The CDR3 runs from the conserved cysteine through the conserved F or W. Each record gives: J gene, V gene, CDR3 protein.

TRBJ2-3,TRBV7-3,CASSPTGLSTDTQYF
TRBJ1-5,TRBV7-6,CASSAQGLNQPQHF
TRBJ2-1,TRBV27,CASSGTGFGEQFF
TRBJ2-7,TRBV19,CASSIRAREYYEQYF
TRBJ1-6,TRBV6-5,CASRTGGGNSPLHF
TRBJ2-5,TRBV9,CASSVGLGSGGAQETQYF
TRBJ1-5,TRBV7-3,CASSFSLRLYNQPQHF
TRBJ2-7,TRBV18,CASSPLDSRNEQYF
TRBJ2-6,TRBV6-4,CASSAGVGASVLTF
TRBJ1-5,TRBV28,CASILQGREPQHF
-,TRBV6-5,CASRGGTGELFF
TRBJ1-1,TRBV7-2,CASSFLTGQSEAFF
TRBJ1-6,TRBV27,CASSRPGGSYNSPLHF
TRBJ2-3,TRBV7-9,CASSLYRGQTDTQYF
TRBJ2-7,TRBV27,CASSQRGADRYYEQYF
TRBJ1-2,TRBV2,CATHNRPNYGYTF
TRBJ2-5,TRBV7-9,CASSSEETQYF
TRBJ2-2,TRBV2,CASSELAGGPGELFF
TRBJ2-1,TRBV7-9,CASSPGTGRNEQFF
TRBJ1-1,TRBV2,CASSERRGRTEAFF
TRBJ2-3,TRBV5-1,CASSPGDYDTQYF
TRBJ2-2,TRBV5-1,CASSSGTGGINTGELFF
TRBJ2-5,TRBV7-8,CASSLLRQETQYF
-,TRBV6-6,CASRLGTVSYEQYF
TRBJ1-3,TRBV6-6,CASTRGGWNTIYF
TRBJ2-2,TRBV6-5,CASSYTWGRDGELFF
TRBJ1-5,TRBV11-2,CASSPDREAQPQHF
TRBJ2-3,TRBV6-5,CASSFGQGITDTQYF
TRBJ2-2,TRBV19,CASSGGQGNTGELFF
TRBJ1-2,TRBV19,CASSIGWQGSIYGYTF
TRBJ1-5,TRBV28,CASSDLAEPQHF
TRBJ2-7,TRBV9,CASSVDGGSYEQYF
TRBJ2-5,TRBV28,CASSQIWGDSQETQYF
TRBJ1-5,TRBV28,CASRGPQVGQPQHF
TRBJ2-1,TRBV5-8,CASSYREGIHEQFF
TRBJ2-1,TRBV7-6,CASSSQGPTSSYNEQFF
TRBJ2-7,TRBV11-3,CASSPRTGSSYEQYF
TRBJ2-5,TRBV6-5,CASSQTSGGQETQYF
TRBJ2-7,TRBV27,CASSFGQGEPYEQYF
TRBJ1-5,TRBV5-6,CASSTTRGIYQPQHF
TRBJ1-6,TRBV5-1,CASSLGQHNSPLHF
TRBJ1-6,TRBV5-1,CASSFDRSLNSPLHF
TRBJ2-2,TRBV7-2,CASSFTSGGTGELFF
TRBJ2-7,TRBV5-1,CASSLAGQGAWEQYF
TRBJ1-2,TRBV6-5,CASSSLRGIGYTF
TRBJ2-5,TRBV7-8,CASSPPLRETQYF
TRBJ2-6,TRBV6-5,CASSSDSSGASVLTF
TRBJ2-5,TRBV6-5,CASSSTARTGRETQYF
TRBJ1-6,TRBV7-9,CASRSTGGVGNSPLHF